This T cell receptor (beta chain) was obtained from a study of blood T cell repertoires in COVID-19. Assay: immunoSEQ multiplex PCR; the TCRdb copy retains only in-frame clones and omits some. The sample holds 150,000 to 200,000 clones; around 80% are singletons and the top ten take more than 4.5%. The germline CDR1 and CDR2 sequences are SGHRS and YFSETQ. This CDR3 contains 15 residues. V lost 8 bases and J lost 8; bases outside the gene matches: 13. Participants, about 18 to 90 years old, spanned more than 20 US areas. The chain uses TRBV5-1 and TRBJ1-2; 12 bases fit TRBD1. The sequence derives from a man aged 70-80 years who had been exposed to COVID-19. The sequenced sample consisted of PBMCs or T cells enriched from blood (not recorded which). This chain's CDR3 is CASSGTGGASGGYTF. Here the CDR3 DNA reads TGCGCCAGTTCCGGGACAGGGGGCGCCTCGGGCGGCTACACCTTC.